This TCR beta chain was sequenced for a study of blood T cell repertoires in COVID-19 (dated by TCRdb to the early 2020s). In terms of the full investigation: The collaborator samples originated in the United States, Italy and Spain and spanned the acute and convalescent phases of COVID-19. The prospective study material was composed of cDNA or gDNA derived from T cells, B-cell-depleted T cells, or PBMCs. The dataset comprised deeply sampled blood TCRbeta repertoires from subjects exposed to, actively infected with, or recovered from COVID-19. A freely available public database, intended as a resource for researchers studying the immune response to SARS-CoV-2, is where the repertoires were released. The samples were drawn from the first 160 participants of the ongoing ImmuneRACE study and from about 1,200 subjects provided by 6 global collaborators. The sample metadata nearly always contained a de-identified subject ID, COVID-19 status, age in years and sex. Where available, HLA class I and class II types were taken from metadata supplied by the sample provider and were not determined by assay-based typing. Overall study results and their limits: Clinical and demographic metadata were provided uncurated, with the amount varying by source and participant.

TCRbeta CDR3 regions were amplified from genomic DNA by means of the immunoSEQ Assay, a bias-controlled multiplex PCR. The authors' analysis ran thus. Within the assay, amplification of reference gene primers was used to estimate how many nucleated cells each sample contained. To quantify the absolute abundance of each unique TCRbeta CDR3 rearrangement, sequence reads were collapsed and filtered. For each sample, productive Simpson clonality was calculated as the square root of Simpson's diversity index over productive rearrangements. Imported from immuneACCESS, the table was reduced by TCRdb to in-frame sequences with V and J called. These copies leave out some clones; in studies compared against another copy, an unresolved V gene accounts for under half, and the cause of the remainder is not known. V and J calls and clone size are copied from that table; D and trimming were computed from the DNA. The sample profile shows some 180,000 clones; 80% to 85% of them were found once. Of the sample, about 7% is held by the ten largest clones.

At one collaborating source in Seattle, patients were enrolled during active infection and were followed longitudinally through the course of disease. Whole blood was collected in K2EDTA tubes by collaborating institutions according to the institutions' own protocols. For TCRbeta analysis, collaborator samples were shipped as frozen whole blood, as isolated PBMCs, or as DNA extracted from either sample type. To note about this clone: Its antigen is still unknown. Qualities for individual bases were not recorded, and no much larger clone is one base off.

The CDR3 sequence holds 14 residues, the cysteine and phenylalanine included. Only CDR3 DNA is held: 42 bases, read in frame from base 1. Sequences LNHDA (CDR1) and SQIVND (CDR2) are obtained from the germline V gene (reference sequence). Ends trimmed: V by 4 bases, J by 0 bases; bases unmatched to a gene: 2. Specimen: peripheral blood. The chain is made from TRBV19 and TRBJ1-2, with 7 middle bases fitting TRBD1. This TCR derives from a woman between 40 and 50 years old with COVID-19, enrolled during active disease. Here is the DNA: TGTGCCAGTAGTACCGGGACAGCTAACTATGGCTACACCTTC. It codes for CASSTGTANYGYTF.